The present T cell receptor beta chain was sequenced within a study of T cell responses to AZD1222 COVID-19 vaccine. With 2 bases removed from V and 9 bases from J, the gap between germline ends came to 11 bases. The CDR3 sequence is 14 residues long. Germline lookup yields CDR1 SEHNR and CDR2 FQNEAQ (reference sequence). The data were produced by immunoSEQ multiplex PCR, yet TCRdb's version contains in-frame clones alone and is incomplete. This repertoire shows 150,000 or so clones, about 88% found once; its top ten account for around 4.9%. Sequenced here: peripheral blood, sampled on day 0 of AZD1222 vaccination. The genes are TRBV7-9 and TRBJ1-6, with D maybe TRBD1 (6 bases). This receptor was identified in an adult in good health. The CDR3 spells CASSLRGEGSPLHF. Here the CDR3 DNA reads TGTGCCAGCAGCTTAAGGGGGGAGGGTTCACCCCTCCACTTT.